The 3 T cell receptor beta chains presented below share a single source sample, sequenced in a study of T cell changes during pregnancy in multiple sclerosis. Clones were sequenced by immunoSEQ multiplex PCR, and TCRdb holds only the in-frame ones, with some missing. The data show tens of thousands of clones, about 89% seen once. The specimen was CD4+ T cells from peripheral blood mononuclear cells, collected in the first trimester of pregnancy. Receptors were obtained from a female donor in good health, enrolled as a control in a pregnancy study.

The CDR3 reads CSVFHDSGGASDTQYF. The CDR3 DNA reads as TGCAGCGTTTTTCACGATAGCGGGGGGGCATCAGATACGCAGTATTTT. This chain uses TRBV29-1 with TRBJ2-3; 11 nucleotides match TRBD2. The CDR3 extends over 16 amino acids. V dropped 5 bases and J dropped 4; count of bases not matched to a gene: 11. CDR1 SQVTM and CDR2 ANQGSEA come from the germline V gene.

The gene calls are TRBV7-2 and TRBJ1-5; a weak D match, TRBD1 (6 bases). The CDR3 loop spans 16 amino acids. Germline CDR1 is SGHTA and CDR2 is FQGNSA. The V end lost 5 bases, the J end lost 7 bases, and 21 bases lay between the germline ends. CDR3 coding DNA: TGTGCCAGCAGCCCGGATGCGGGGGGCTGGAGCCAGCCCCAGCATTTT. It specifies CASSPDAGGWSQPQHF.

The rearrangement uses TRBV11-2 and TRBJ2-1; the D gene is possibly TRBD2 (5 bases). Germline V lookup: CDR1 SGHAT, CDR2 FQNNGV. CDR3 size: 12 residues. Trimming removed 5 bases from V and 13 bases from J, with 15 bases in between. The CDR3 DNA follows: TGTGCCAGCAGCCATACCGGGGATCGTCAGTTCTTC. It translates to CASSHTGDRQFF.